A selection of T cell receptor beta chains follows, all from one sample in a study of T cell repertoires in cytomegalovirus infection. From the reads, TCRdb called clonotypes with MiXCR, one entry per CDR3 protein. The repertoire includes 700,000 to 950,000 distinct CDR3 sequences, less than 35% of them detected once, and around 12% sits in the top ten. No antigen is known for these receptors. The sequences come from cultured CD8+ T cells from PBMCs, collected from culture after CMV antigen stimulation. All receptors come from a human donor in good health (CMV status not recorded). Some clones in this sample may be carry-over from other donors' samples. The CDR3 runs from the conserved cysteine through the conserved F or W. D genes are given only for firm matches. Rows may omit the clone size; those that give it use once, few, many or a size class.

J | V | size | D | DNA | CDR3
TRBJ2-7 | TRBV7-9 | few | - | TGTGCCAGCAGCTTGGACAGTTCTCAAGACGAGCAGTACTTC | CASSLDSSQDEQYF
TRBJ2-3 | TRBV7-6 | - | TRBD1 | TGTGTCAGCAGCCTACCCCGCGACAGGGGCACAGATACGCAGTATTTT | CVSSLPRDRGTDTQYF
TRBJ2-1 | TRBV4-1 | - | - | TGCGCCAGCAGCCCAGACGCTAGCGTGGAGTTCTTC | CASSPDASVEFF
TRBJ1-5 | TRBV24-1 | once | - | TGTGCCACCAGTGATCGAGAGGCGCTAAATCAGCCCCAGCATTTT | CATSDREALNQPQHF
TRBJ1-1 | TRBV15 | few | - | TGTGCCACCAGCAGAGATGGGTACAGCCTGAACACTGAAGCTTTCTTT | CATSRDGYSLNTEAFF
TRBJ1-2 | TRBV12-3/TRBV12-4 | - | TRBD1 | TGTGCCAGCAGTTTACAGACAGGGGCCCCCTATGGCTACACCTTC | CASSLQTGAPYGYTF
TRBJ1-2 | TRBV12-3/TRBV12-4 | few | TRBD1 | TGTGCCAGCAGTTCCGGGACAGGGGACCCGGGTGGCTACACCTTC | CASSSGTGDPGGYTF
TRBJ2-1 | TRBV7-7 | few | - | TGTGCTAGCAGCCCGATGGGGTTTTACAATGAGCAGTTCTTC | CASSPMGFYNEQFF
TRBJ1-2 | TRBV9 | - | - | TGTGCCAGCAGCCGCGGGGGGGGCTACTATGGCTACACCTTC | CASSRGGGYYGYTF
TRBJ2-5 | TRBV15 | - | TRBD2 | TGTGCCACCAGCGTGACTAGCAGGGAGACCCAGTACTTC | CATSVTSRETQYF
TRBJ1-1 | TRBV27 | - | - | TGTGCCAGCGGTTACCCTGGACCGAACACTGAAGCTTTCTTT | CASGYPGPNTEAFF
TRBJ2-3 | TRBV9 | - | TRBD1 | TGTGCCAGCAGCCCGCGGGACAGGGGTTTGGATACGCAGTATTTT | CASSPRDRGLDTQYF
TRBJ1-5 | TRBV19 | - | - | TGTGCCAGTAGTTCGAGTTGGGGCGGCAATCAGCCCCAGCATTTT | CASSSSWGGNQPQHF
TRBJ1-1 | TRBV11-1 | - | - | TGTGCCAGCAGCCAAGCGCGCCCAGGGGAGATGAACAATGAAGCTTTCTTT | CASSQARPGEMNNEAFF
TRBJ1-4 | TRBV29-1 | - | - | TGCAGCGTTGTGGGGGAAGCAACTAATGAAAAACTGTTTTTT | CSVVGEATNEKLFF
TRBJ2-7 | TRBV2 | - | TRBD2 | TGTGCCAGCAGCGTCACCGGGACTAGCGCTTCTCTTAACTACGAGCAGTACTTC | CASSVTGTSASLNYEQYF
TRBJ1-2 | TRBV7-8 | few | TRBD1 | TGTGCCAGCAGCTTAGCTCGGACAGGGGGCTTAGACTATGGCTACACCTTC | CASSLARTGGLDYGYTF
TRBJ1-2 | TRBV29-1 | few | TRBD1 | TGCAGCGTTGACGGACAGGGAGGGTATGATGGCTACACCTTC | CSVDGQGGYDGYTF
TRBJ1-4 | TRBV29-1 | - | TRBD1 | TGCAGCGTACACGCCGGGACAGGGGTGTTTTTT | CSVHAGTGVFF
TRBJ1-6 | TRBV7-2 | many | - | TGTGCCAGCAGCTTTGGGGGGACCCCAAATTCACCCCTCCACTTT | CASSFGGTPNSPLHF
TRBJ1-1 | TRBV7-8 | - | - | TGTGCCAGCAGCTTCCAAAATAGGGCTTTCTTT | CASSFQNRAFF
TRBJ1-1 | TRBV5-5 | - | - | TGTGCCAGCCGAGGGCCAGCCGTGGTGTTCGCCATGGAAGCTTTCTTT | CASRGPAVVFAMEAFF
TRBJ2-5 | TRBV6-2/TRBV6-3 | - | - | TGTGCCAGCAGTTACTCGGTCGGAGATTCGAGTTTTACGGAGACCCAGTACTTC | CASSYSVGDSSFTETQYF
TRBJ1-5 | TRBV20-1 | few | - | TGCAGTGCTAGAGATCTAAGCGGACAGCTTTTAATTCAGCCCCAGCATTTT | CSARDLSGQLLIQPQHF
TRBJ2-1 | TRBV27 | - | TRBD2 | TGTGCCAGCACACTAAGCGGGGGCCTCCACAATGAGCAGTTCTTC | CASTLSGGLHNEQFF
TRBJ1-3 | TRBV6-5 | - | - | TGTGCCAGCACCGCTGGAAACACCATATATTTT | CASTAGNTIYF
TRBJ2-1 | TRBV5-5 | few | - | TGTGCCAGCAGCTTCGGGCGGGCGGGCGATGAGCAGTTCTTC | CASSFGRAGDEQFF
TRBJ2-5 | TRBV7-2 | many | TRBD2 | TGTGCCAGCAGCAGACCCCACCTAGCGGGGGGCGGGTGGGATGAGACCCAGTACTTC | CASSRPHLAGGGWDETQYF